This T cell receptor (beta chain) was documented in a study of cytomegalovirus exposure and HLA in healthy donors. CDR3 length: 14 residues. In germline, CDR1 is SEHNR, CDR2 FQNEAQ (reference sequence). Trimming took 7 bases from V and 9 from J, leaving 21 bases between them. This clone was seen a handful of times. With 60 Vbeta and 13 Jbeta primers, the PCR was carried out. Here immunoSEQ multiplex PCR was the method, and the copy in TCRdb shows in-frame clones only, minus some. The table has approximately 79,000 clones, over 65% seen once. The sequence was obtained from a man aged 40-50 years in good health and CMV-seropositive. The sequencing sample was made of PBMCs. The chain has TRBV7-9 and TRBJ1-1; possibly TRBD1 for D (6 bases). The CDR3 loop reads CASIREGGLPQAFF. The DNA for the CDR3 is TGTGCCAGCATCCGGGAGGGGGGGCTACCCCAAGCTTTCTTT.